Included here is one TCR beta chain sequence, with context. The sample originates from a study of blood T cell repertoires in COVID-19. Study details: The United States, Italy and Spain supplied acute and convalescent COVID-19 samples. Sources were T cells, B-cell-depleted T cells, or PBMCs; the material itself was cDNA or gDNA.

In germline, CDR1 is SGHRS, CDR2 YFSETQ. There are 16 residues in the CDR3. V trimming: 0 bases; J trimming: 0 bases; junction bases outside the gene matches: 3. Per the original methods: Reference gene primer amplification gave nucleated cell count estimates. Clones were read by immunoSEQ multiplex PCR, and TCRdb kept only the in-frame ones, dropping some. V, J and clone size are taken as reported in that table, and D and trimming were inferred from the DNA itself. The sample yields 150,000 to 200,000 clones, more than 85% seen once. The sequenced sample consisted of peripheral blood. The chain has TRBV5-1 and TRBJ2-3; 8 bases match TRBD1. This receptor was taken from a man younger than 35 with acute or convalescent COVID-19. The CDR3 is CASSLGQGMSTDTQYF. For the CDR3, the DNA is TGCGCCAGCAGCTTGGGACAGGGGATGAGCACAGATACGCAGTATTTT.